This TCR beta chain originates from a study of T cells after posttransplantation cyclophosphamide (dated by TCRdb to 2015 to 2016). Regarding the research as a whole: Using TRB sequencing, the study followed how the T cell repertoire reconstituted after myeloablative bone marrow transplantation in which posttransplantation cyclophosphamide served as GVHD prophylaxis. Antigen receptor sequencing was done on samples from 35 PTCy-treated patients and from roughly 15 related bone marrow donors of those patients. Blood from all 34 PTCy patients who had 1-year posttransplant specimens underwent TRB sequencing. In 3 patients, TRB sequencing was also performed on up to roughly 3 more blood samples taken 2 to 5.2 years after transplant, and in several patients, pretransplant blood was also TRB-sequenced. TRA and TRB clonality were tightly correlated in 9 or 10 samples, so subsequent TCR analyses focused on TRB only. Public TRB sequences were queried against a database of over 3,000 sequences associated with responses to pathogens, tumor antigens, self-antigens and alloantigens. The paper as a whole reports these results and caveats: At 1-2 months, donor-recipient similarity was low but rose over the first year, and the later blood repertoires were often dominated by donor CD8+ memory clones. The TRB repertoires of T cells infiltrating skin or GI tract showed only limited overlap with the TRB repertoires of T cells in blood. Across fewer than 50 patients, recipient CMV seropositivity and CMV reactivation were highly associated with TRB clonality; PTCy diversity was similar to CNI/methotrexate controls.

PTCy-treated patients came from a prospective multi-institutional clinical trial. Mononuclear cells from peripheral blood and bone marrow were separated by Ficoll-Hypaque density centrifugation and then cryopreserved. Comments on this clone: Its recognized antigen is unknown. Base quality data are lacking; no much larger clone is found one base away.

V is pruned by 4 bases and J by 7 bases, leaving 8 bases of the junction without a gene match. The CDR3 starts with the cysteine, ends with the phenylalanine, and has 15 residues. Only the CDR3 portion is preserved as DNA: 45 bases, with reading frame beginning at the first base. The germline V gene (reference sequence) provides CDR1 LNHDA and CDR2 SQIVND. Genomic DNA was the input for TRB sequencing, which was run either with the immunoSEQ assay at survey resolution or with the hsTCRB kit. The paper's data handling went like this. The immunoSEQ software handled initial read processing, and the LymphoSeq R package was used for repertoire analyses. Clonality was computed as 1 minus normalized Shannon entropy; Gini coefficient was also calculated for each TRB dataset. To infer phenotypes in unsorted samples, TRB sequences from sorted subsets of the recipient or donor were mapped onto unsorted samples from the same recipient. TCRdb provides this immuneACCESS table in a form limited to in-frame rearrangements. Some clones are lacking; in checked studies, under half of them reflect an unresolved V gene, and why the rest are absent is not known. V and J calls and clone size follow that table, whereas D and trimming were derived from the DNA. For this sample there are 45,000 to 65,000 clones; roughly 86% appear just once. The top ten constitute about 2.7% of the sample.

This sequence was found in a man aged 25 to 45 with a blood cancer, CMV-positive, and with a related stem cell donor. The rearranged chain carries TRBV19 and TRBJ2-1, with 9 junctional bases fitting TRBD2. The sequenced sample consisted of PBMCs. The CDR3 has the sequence CASSRGLASGNEQFF. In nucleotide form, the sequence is TGTGCCAGTAGTAGAGGACTAGCGTCAGGGAATGAGCAGTTCTTC.